A single sample is the source of the 18 T cell receptor beta chains below, sequenced in a study of molecular identifiers for immune sequencing clone quantification. TCRdb used MiXCR to reprocess the PCR reads, holding one entry per CDR3 protein. The sample has about 640,000 distinct CDR3 sequences, around 20% seen once. The specimen sequenced was naive CD8+ T cells from blood, with Jurkat cell RNA spiked in. Subset here: FACS-sorted CD8+CD4-CCR7+CD45RA+ naive T cells. The receptors stem from a human donor in good health. Some libraries in this study had Jurkat cell RNA spiked in.

This sequence joins TRBV12-3 or TRBV12-4 and TRBJ2-1; no firm D call. The CDR3 contains 11 residues. Trimming removed 6 bases from V and 10 bases from J, with 10 bases in between. In DNA, the CDR3 is TGTGCCAGCAGACTTGCAGCAGAGCAGTTCTTC. Translating gives CASRLAAEQFF.

Ten or more counts support this clonotype. This sequence joins TRBV20-1 and TRBJ2-7; D is unresolved. This CDR3 region has 13 residues. Between the trimmed V and J ends, which lost 3 bases and 2 bases, there was a span of 11 bases. In germline, CDR1 is DFQATT, CDR2 SNEGSKA (reference sequence). The CDR3 here is CSARSQATYEQYF. The CDR3 DNA sequence: TGCAGTGCTAGGTCGCAGGCTACCTACGAGCAGTACTTC.

About this clonotype itself: This may arise from a read error, as a much more abundant clone is one base away. This chain uses TRBV27 with TRBJ1-3; D is ambiguous. CDR1 and CDR2 from the germline V gene are MNHEY and SMNVEV (reference sequence). The CDR3 has 14 residues. The CDR3: CAGSPRRGENTIYF. In DNA form, the CDR3 reads TGTGCCGGCAGTCCCCGTCGGGGAGAAAACACCATATATTTT.

This clonotype was counted ten times or more. The rearrangement links TRBV27 to TRBJ2-7; tentatively, D is TRBD1 (7 bases). The V end lost 4 bases, the J end lost 2 bases, and 12 bases lay between the germline ends. The CDR3 is 14 residues long. Germline CDR1 MNHEY, CDR2 SMNVEV (reference sequence). The chain's CDR3 is CASSSQGGAYEQYF. In nucleotides, the CDR3 is TGTGCCAGCAGTTCTCAGGGGGGAGCCTACGAGCAGTACTTC.

In regard to this clonotype: This clone may be a read error of a much larger clone one base away. The genes are TRBV7-9 and TRBJ1-2; D unresolved. In germline, CDR1 is SEHNR, CDR2 FQNEAQ (reference sequence). The CDR3 is made up of 16 amino acids. Trimming removed 2 bases at V and 3 bases at J, with 16 bases between. Written as DNA, the CDR3 is TGTGCCAGCAGCTTAAATTTAGGTGGCAGACACTATGGCTACACCTTC. This encodes CASSLNLGGRHYGYTF.

The J gene is TRBJ2-6, the V gene TRBV5-6; 8 nucleotides align to TRBD1. This CDR3 has 18 amino acids. V shed 0 bases and J 0 bases; nucleotides not matched to a gene: 5. CDR1 is SGHDT, CDR2 YYEEEE, per germline. This CDR3 reads CASSLVRGQASGANVLTF. CDR3 sequence (DNA): TGTGCCAGCAGCTTGGTACGGGGACAGGCCTCTGGGGCCAACGTCCTGACTTTC.

In this sample, this clonotype turned up once. The chain links TRBV27 to TRBJ2-3; unclear D gene. The V and J ends lost 7 bases and 5 bases respectively, with 10 bases between them. Germline CDR1 and CDR2: MNHEY and SMNVEV (reference sequence). The CDR3 has 12 amino acids. The CDR3 coding sequence is TGTGCCAGCAATCCCCGACAAGATACGCAGTATTTT. It encodes CASNPRQDTQYF.

About this clonotype: A much larger clone sits a single nucleotide away, making a read error possible. The CDR3 end shows no conserved phenylalanine or tryptophan, and so a read error is likely. The V gene is TRBV2, the J gene TRBJ1-1; D is ambiguous. Germline loops: CDR1 SNHLY, CDR2 FYNNEI. V dropped 1 base and J dropped 6 bases, with 12 bases sitting between them. The CDR3 runs 14 residues. CDR3 nucleotide sequence: TGTGCCAGCAGTGAAGAGGCCGGGTTCGCTGAAGCTTTCCTT. It encodes CASSEEAGFAEAFL.

This clonotype was recorded at least ten times. This chain uses TRBV12-3 or TRBV12-4 with TRBJ2-4; D perhaps matches TRBD2 (6 bases). This CDR3 comprises 16 residues. Trimming pared 2 bases from V and 5 bases from J, leaving 16 bases between. This chain's CDR3 is CASSLHHKGGENIQYF. The CDR3 DNA is TGTGCCAGCAGTTTACACCACAAGGGAGGAGAAAACATTCAGTACTTC.

Turning to this clonotype: A much more abundant neighbour one base away suggests this may be a read error. The chain employs TRBV7-3 and TRBJ1-1; D gene unclear. The CDR3 contains 16 residues. Germline V gene data show CDR1 as SGHTA and CDR2 as FQGTGA. CDR3 region: CASSQVGKAGPTEALF. CDR3 bases: TGTGCCAGCAGCCAAGTGGGAAAGGCGGGTCCCACTGAAGCTCTCTTT.

This clonotype was seen many times. The rearrangement uses TRBV10-3 and TRBJ1-4; D uncertain. The CDR3 extends over 14 amino acids. V was pared by 3 bases and J by 4 bases, with 9 bases between. Germline V CDR1 and CDR2: ENHRY, SYGVKD. The CDR3: CAISESTDNEKLFF. The CDR3 DNA reads as TGTGCCATCAGTGAATCCACAGATAATGAAAAACTGTTTTTT.

A few counts support this clonotype. The gene calls are TRBV5-4 and TRBJ1-1; D remains unclear. CDR3 size: 13 residues. Trimming pared 8 bases from V and 5 bases from J, leaving 16 bases between. From germline, CDR1 is SGHNT and CDR2 YYREEE (reference sequence). CDR3 DNA: TGTGCCAGTTCTTTTTGGGGAGGAACTGAAGCTTTCTTT. Its protein product is CASSFWGGTEAFF. Using reference TRBV5-4 and TRBJ1-1 for the parts outside the CDR3, the full variable domain is ETGVTQSPTHLIKTRGQQVTLRCSSQSGHNTVSWYQQALGQGPQFIFQYYREEENGRGNFPPRFSGLQFPNYSSELNVNALELDDSALYLCASSFWGGTEAFFGQGTRLTVV.

This clonotype was recorded at least ten times. The chain has TRBV12-3 or TRBV12-4 and TRBJ1-2; no firm D call. This CDR3 is 14 amino acids long. The V end lost 6 bases, the J end lost 2 bases, and 13 bases lay between the germline ends. DNA for the CDR3: TGTGCCAGCAGCCTTTCTTACCCGAACTATGGCTACACCTTC. This translates into CASSLSYPNYGYTF.

This sequence joins TRBV19 and TRBJ1-1; a weak D match, TRBD1 (5 bases). V was clipped by 7 bases and J by 0 bases, with 12 bases between them. In germline, CDR1 is LNHDA, CDR2 SQIVND (reference sequence). The CDR3 loop spans 14 amino acids. The CDR3 here is CASNANRLNTEAFF. The DNA of the CDR3 is TGTGCCAGTAACGCCAACAGGTTGAACACTGAAGCTTTCTTT.

This clonotype was found many times. The chain is built from TRBV9 and TRBJ2-2, with D perhaps being TRBD1 or TRBD2 (5 bases each). The V gene's germline CDR1 is SGDLS and CDR2 YYNGEE. V was trimmed by 0 bases and J by 3 bases, leaving 6 bases between them. This CDR3 comprises 14 residues. The CDR3 sequence: CASSVGGDTGELFF. The CDR3 DNA reads as TGTGCCAGCAGCGTAGGAGGGGACACCGGGGAGCTGTTTTTT.

In regard to this clonotype: A much larger clonotype is one base distant, so this may be a read error. The V call is TRBV28, the J call TRBJ2-7; D might be TRBD1 or TRBD2, each matching 5 bases. Germline V gives CDR1 MDHEN, CDR2 SYDVKM. This CDR3 is built from 13 residues. Here the CDR3 reads CASSRGNSCEQYF. The DNA for the CDR3 is TGTGCCAGCAGCCGGGGCAACTCCTGCGAGCAGTACTTC.

Concerning this clonotype: A much larger clone differs from this one at a single base, so this may be a read error. V usage is TRBV20-1 and J usage is TRBJ2-7; TRBD1 is a possible D gene (6 bases). Germline CDR1 reads DFQATT; CDR2 reads SNEGSKA (reference sequence). The CDR3 length is 14 residues. V was pared by 5 bases and J by 2 bases, with 16 bases between. The CDR3 sequence: CSAGGQGNPYEQYF. CDR3 sequence (DNA): TGCAGTGCTGGCGGGCAGGGGAATCCCTACGAGCAGTACTTC.

The chain couples TRBV10-3 to TRBJ2-5, with TRBD1 identical over 8 bases. Losses at the gene ends were 2 bases for V and 5 bases for J; bases not matched to a gene: 7. The germline gives CDR1 ENHRY, CDR2 SYGVKD. This CDR3 region has 15 residues. In DNA, the CDR3 is TGTGCCATCAGTGAGCCCAGGACAGGGAGCGAGACCCAGTACTTC. It is translated as CAISEPRTGSETQYF.